The 25 T cell receptor beta chains presented below share a single source sample, sequenced in a study of technical replicates of blood from a handful of donors. TCRdb keeps only in-frame clones here, not all; method: immunoSEQ multiplex PCR. The repertoire holds some 70,000 clones, 95% to 98% seen once, with approximately 0.26% in the top ten. The sequenced sample was T cells isolated from PBMCs. These receptors were taken from a human donor in good health.

The rearrangement uses TRBV4-1 and TRBJ2-4; D is ambiguous. Trimming left V 1 base short and J 0 bases short, with 10 bases between. This CDR3 is built from 16 residues. Per germline, CDR1 MGHRA and CDR2 YSYEKL. CDR3 protein: CASSQALDLAKNIQYF. The CDR3 DNA sequence: TGCGCCAGCAGCCAAGCACTTGACTTAGCCAAAAACATTCAGTACTTC.

V is TRBV2 and J is TRBJ2-6; 10 bases fit TRBD1. There are 16 residues in the CDR3. The V segment lost 4 bases and the J segment 2 bases; nucleotides outside the gene matches: 2. Germline V gene sequence: CDR1 SNHLY, CDR2 FYNNEI. The CDR3 region has the DNA TGTGCCAGCAGTGGGGACAGGGGCCCTGGGGCCAACGTCCTGACTTTC. It specifies CASSGDRGPGANVLTF. Drawing the rest from reference TRBV2 and TRBJ2-6, the complete variable domain is EPEVTQTPSHQVTQMGQEVILRCVPISNHLYFYWYRQILGQKVEFLVSFYNNEISEKSEIFDDQFSVERPDGSNFTLKIRSTKLEDSAMYFCASSGDRGPGANVLTFGAGSRLTVL.

This clone was observed a single time. The V and J genes are TRBV6-4 and TRBJ2-3, with TRBD2 as a possible D gene (6 bases). CDR3 length equals 14 residues. V was trimmed by 4 bases and J by 2 bases, leaving 10 bases between them. CDR1 and CDR2 from the germline V gene are MRHNA and SNTAGT. CDR3: CASSGGASTDTQYF. The DNA of the CDR3 is TGTGCCAGCAGTGGCGGGGCCTCCACAGATACGCAGTATTTT.

The chain uses TRBV10-1 and TRBJ2-5; the match to TRBD2 covers 9 bases. Germline lookup yields CDR1 WNHNN and CDR2 SYGVQD (reference sequence). V lost 2 bases and J lost 4; bases outside the gene matches: 5. The CDR3 extends over 15 amino acids. CDR3 sequence (DNA): TGCGCCAGCAGTGAGGGTAGCGGGAGTGGAGAGACCCAGTACTTC. This gives the protein CASSEGSGSGETQYF.

The J gene is TRBJ1-2, the V gene TRBV6-6; D is ambiguous. CDR3 length: 11 amino acids. V dropped 4 bases and J dropped 3 bases, with 3 bases sitting between them. Germline V gives CDR1 MNHNY, CDR2 SVGAGI (reference sequence). The CDR3 is CASSSYYGYTF. The CDR3 region has the DNA TGTGCCAGCAGTTCCTACTATGGCTACACCTTC.

The CDR3 loop is CASSIRDSNQPQHF. Written as DNA, the CDR3 is TGTGCCAGTAGTATAAGGGACAGTAATCAGCCCCAGCATTTT. The chain recombines TRBV19 with TRBJ1-5; 7 positions match TRBD1. Trimming took 2 bases from V and 4 from J; bases not matched to a gene: 2. This CDR3 contains 14 residues. Germline V lookup: CDR1 LNHDA, CDR2 SQIVND (reference sequence).

This clone has just one count. The chain couples TRBV5-1 to TRBJ2-7; TRBD1 matches 10 bases. V was pared by 0 bases and J by 6 bases, with 9 bases of the junction left unmatched. This CDR3 is 16 amino acids long. From germline, CDR1 is SGHRS and CDR2 YFSETQ. The CDR3 sequence: CASSLAGGTGAGEQYF. CDR3 sequence (DNA): TGCGCCAGCAGCTTGGCGGGGGGGACAGGGGCCGGCGAGCAGTACTTC.

CDR3 bases: TGCGCCAGCAGCCAAGACAGGGGATCCGGAAACACCATATATTTT. Protein: CASSQDRGSGNTIYF. The V and J genes are TRBV4-1 and TRBJ1-3, with D perhaps TRBD1 (6 bases). Germline assignment: CDR1 MGHRA and CDR2 YSYEKL. Deletions cut 0 bases from V and 4 bases from J, with 10 bases between. The CDR3 is 15 amino acids.

The chain combines TRBV19 with TRBJ1-5, with D uncertain. The CDR3 consists of 10 residues. With 7 bases removed from V and 6 bases from J, the gap between germline ends came to 4 bases. The germline CDR1 and CDR2 sequences are LNHDA and SQIVND (reference sequence). This CDR3 reads CASNRQPQHF. The CDR3 DNA is TGTGCCAGTAATCGTCAGCCCCAGCATTTT.

This clone appeared a single time. V is TRBV5-1 and J is TRBJ2-2; 8 bases agree with TRBD1. Germline V gives CDR1 SGHRS, CDR2 YFSETQ. This CDR3 contains 17 residues. Germline trimming cut 1 base from V and 4 bases from J; bases unmatched to any gene: 9. Here the CDR3 DNA reads TGCGCCAGCAGCTTGTATTTGGGACAGGCCCTCACCGGGGAGCTGTTTTTT. Translated, it gives CASSLYLGQALTGELFF.

V usage is TRBV7-3 and J usage is TRBJ2-2; a weak D match, TRBD1 (6 bases). Trimming removed 5 bases at V and 5 bases at J, with 12 bases between. Per the germline V gene, CDR1 is SGHTA and CDR2 is FQGTGA. CDR3 length equals 14 residues. CDR3 residues: CASSPQDSTGELFF. The CDR3 coding sequence is TGTGCCAGCAGCCCCCAGGACAGTACCGGGGAGCTGTTTTTT.

The J gene is TRBJ1-1, the V gene TRBV5-1, with D maybe TRBD1 (6 bases). The CDR3 contains 15 residues. Per the germline V gene, CDR1 is SGHRS and CDR2 is YFSETQ. V shed 4 bases and J shed 2 bases, with 15 bases lying between them. For the CDR3, the DNA is TGCGCCAGCAGCCAGTTGATGGGGGCCAACACTGAAGCTTTCTTT. This translates into CASSQLMGANTEAFF.

The J gene is TRBJ2-1, the V gene TRBV2; 11 bases align to TRBD2. Germline CDR1 reads SNHLY; CDR2 reads FYNNEI. CDR3 size: 18 residues. The V segment lost 3 bases and the J segment 0 bases; nucleotides outside the gene matches: 7. CDR3 region: CASSEFGLAGVSYNEQFF. The CDR3 bases are TGTGCCAGCAGTGAGTTCGGACTAGCGGGTGTCTCCTACAATGAGCAGTTCTTC.

The CDR3 nucleotides are TGTGCCAGCAGCTTAGGGGGAGGTCCTGGCAATGAGCAGTTCTTC. Translating it yields CASSLGGGPGNEQFF. This rearrangement joins TRBV13 to TRBJ2-1; D is perhaps TRBD2 (6 bases). The CDR3 spans 15 residues. Per the germline V gene, CDR1 is PRHDT and CDR2 is FYEKMQ (reference sequence). V was shortened by 0 bases and J by 6 bases, with 12 bases between the two germline ends.

A word on this clone: An end of the junction does not agree with germline; a read error may underlie this. The gene calls are TRBV6-1 and TRBJ1-5, with unresolved D. Per the germline V gene, CDR1 is MNHNS and CDR2 is SASEGT. This CDR3 contains 12 residues. CDR3 loop: CASTEFKQPQHF. The CDR3 bases are TGTGCCAGCACTGAATTTAAACAGCCCCAGCATTTT.

This rearrangement joins TRBV19 to TRBJ2-2; D is possibly TRBD1 (5 bases). Per the germline V gene, CDR1 is LNHDA and CDR2 is SQIVND (reference sequence). The V end lost 3 bases, the J end lost 4 bases, and 9 bases lay between the germline ends. This CDR3 has 14 residues. DNA of the CDR3: TGTGCCAGTAGTATGGGCAGGGCCACCGGGGAGCTGTTTTTT. Translation gives CASSMGRATGELFF.

The chain joins TRBV6-1 to TRBJ2-7, with 8 bases that match TRBD1. Per the germline V gene, CDR1 is MNHNS and CDR2 is SASEGT. V lost 6 bases to trimming and J lost 4 bases; unmatched junction nucleotides: 2. There are 12 residues in the CDR3. CDR3 sequence (DNA): TGTGCCAGCAGCCGGGACAGGTACGAGCAGTACTTC. It translates to CASSRDRYEQYF.

The chain combines TRBV19 with TRBJ1-2; tentative D call: TRBD1 (5 bases). The V and J ends lost 6 bases and 1 base respectively, with 12 bases between them. The germline V gene encodes CDR1 LNHDA and CDR2 SQIVND (reference sequence). This CDR3 spans 14 amino acids. The CDR3 protein is CASRYSQDNYGYTF. The CDR3, as DNA: TGTGCCAGTAGATACTCACAGGATAACTATGGCTACACCTTC.

This rearrangement joins TRBV9 to TRBJ2-7; D unclear. Germline V gives CDR1 SGDLS, CDR2 YYNGEE. The CDR3 spans 11 residues. Trimming removed 3 bases from V and 2 bases from J, with 3 bases in between. DNA of the CDR3: TGTGCCAGCAGCGCGGCCTACGAGCAGTACTTC. This encodes CASSAAYEQYF.

The chain links TRBV6-1 to TRBJ1-2; the D gene is possibly TRBD1 (5 bases). In germline, CDR1 is MNHNS, CDR2 SASEGT. Trimming stripped 2 bases from V and 8 bases from J, with 15 bases between. This CDR3 has 14 residues. As DNA, the CDR3 is TGTGCCAGCAGTGAACAGGGTAGCTTGCGGGGCTACACCTTC. It yields the protein CASSEQGSLRGYTF.

V and J are TRBV7-8 and TRBJ2-1; D gene unclear. The germline V and J ends were trimmed by 2 bases and 0 bases, with 8 bases remaining between them. The CDR3 is made up of 15 amino acids. Germline values: CDR1 SGHVS, CDR2 FQNEAQ. This CDR3 is CASSLISSSYNEQFF. CDR3 nucleotides: TGTGCCAGCAGCTTAATCTCCAGCTCCTACAATGAGCAGTTCTTC.

This chain connects TRBV7-9 to TRBJ2-7; 9 positions match TRBD1. V lost 5 bases, J lost 2 bases, and 7 bases stayed unmatched. CDR1 and CDR2 (germline): SEHNR, FQNEAQ (reference sequence). The CDR3 is made up of 15 amino acids. In DNA form, the CDR3 reads TGTGCCAGCAGCGGTTTCCGGGACAGGGCCTACGAGCAGTACTTC. Translated: CASSGFRDRAYEQYF.

The rearrangement links TRBV5-1 to TRBJ1-1; D gene uncertain. Between the trimmed V and J ends, which lost 4 bases and 1 base, there was a span of 11 bases. The CDR3 is 14 residues long. Germline loops: CDR1 SGHRS, CDR2 YFSETQ. The CDR3 loop is CASSPEPWNTEAFF. In DNA, the CDR3 is TGCGCCAGCAGCCCGGAGCCTTGGAACACTGAAGCTTTCTTT. Combining the CDR3 with reference TRBV5-1 and TRBJ1-1 gives the whole variable domain KAGVTQTPRYLIKTRGQQVTLSCSPISGHRSVSWYQQTPGQGLQFLFEYFSETQRNKGNFPGRFSGRQFSNSRSEMNVSTLELGDSALYLCASSPEPWNTEAFFGQGTRLTVV.

The rearrangement uses TRBV11-3 and TRBJ2-3, with D uncertain. V lost 0 bases and J lost 2, with 9 bases in between. The CDR3 has 15 amino acids. Per the germline V gene, CDR1 is SGHNT and CDR2 is YENEEA. The CDR3 DNA reads TGTGCCAGCAGCTTAGAGAGATTACTCACAGATACGCAGTATTTT. Its protein is CASSLERLLTDTQYF.

The J gene is TRBJ1-1, the V gene TRBV9; no clear D. Trimming removed 0 bases at V and 0 bases at J, with 9 bases between. The CDR3 runs to 15 residues. Germline V gene sequence: CDR1 SGDLS, CDR2 YYNGEE. This chain's CDR3 is CASSVGHRVNTEAFF. The CDR3 nucleotides read TGTGCCAGCAGCGTAGGACACCGAGTGAACACTGAAGCTTTCTTT.